This TCR beta chain was observed in a study of T-cell reconstitution after alpha-beta-depleted transplantation in children (dated by TCRdb to the mid-2010s). Turning to the overall study: Using TCR repertoire profiling, the study quantitatively followed how T-cell immune reconstitution unfolded in children after TCRalphabeta/CD19-depleted allogeneic hematopoietic cell transplantation.

The paper's findings and limits, for the study overall: The frequencies of hyperexpanded clones fell over the following months, and after one year, T-cell counts and TCRbeta diversity were mostly attributed to newly produced T cells. The apparently early recovery of alphabetaT-cell counts about two months after transplant reportedly depended on only several hundred rapidly expanded clones that came from non-depleted graft cells. In some patients, the high TCRbeta diversity seen at day 60 was put down to recipient T cells and intrathymic progenitors that had survived conditioning.

In its sample, this clonotype was seen many times. Which antigen it targets is not known. Base qualities are not at hand, and no much larger clone is one base apart. The library was generated by PCR. TCRdb lists the instrument as Illumina HiSeq 2500. TCR library preparation used molecular barcoding, with unique molecular identifiers applied to normalize quantification of the TCRbeta repertoire. TCRdb reanalyzed the raw reads on its own, using fastp at Q25 for trimming and MiXCR for clone calling, and kept in-frame beta chains. Each entry is one CDR3 protein sequence, shown with its most common DNA and genes. The sample records 250,000 to 300,000 distinct CDR3 sequences, around 10% of which are singletons. Jointly, the top ten make up 23% of the sample. The CDR1 and CDR2 encoded by the germline V gene (reference sequence) are SEHNR and FQNEAQ. V trim: 3 bases; J trim: 6 bases; unmatched bases: 4. Counted from cysteine to phenylalanine, this CDR3 has 13 amino acids. Of the read, only the CDR3 DNA is kept; its 39 bases are in frame from base 1.

What the treatment or condition label conveys for this sample: allogeneic hematopoietic cell transplantation with graft depleted of TCRalphabeta T cells and CD19 B cells. TCRalphabeta/CD19-depleted allogeneic hematopoietic cell grafts were given to the transplant recipients, all of whom were children. The sequence was obtained from a male patient between 2 and 15 years old who had a stem cell transplant for chronic granulomatous disease, so the T cells may come from the graft donor. In this chain, TRBV7-9 is recombined with TRBJ2-7, with 8 bases matching TRBD2. The starting material was peripheral blood, obtained 180 days after TCRalphabeta/CD19-depleted stem cell transplant. The CDR3 protein is CASSLSGSGEQYF. In nucleotide form, the sequence is TGTGCCAGCAGCTTGAGCGGGAGTGGCGAGCAGTACTTC.